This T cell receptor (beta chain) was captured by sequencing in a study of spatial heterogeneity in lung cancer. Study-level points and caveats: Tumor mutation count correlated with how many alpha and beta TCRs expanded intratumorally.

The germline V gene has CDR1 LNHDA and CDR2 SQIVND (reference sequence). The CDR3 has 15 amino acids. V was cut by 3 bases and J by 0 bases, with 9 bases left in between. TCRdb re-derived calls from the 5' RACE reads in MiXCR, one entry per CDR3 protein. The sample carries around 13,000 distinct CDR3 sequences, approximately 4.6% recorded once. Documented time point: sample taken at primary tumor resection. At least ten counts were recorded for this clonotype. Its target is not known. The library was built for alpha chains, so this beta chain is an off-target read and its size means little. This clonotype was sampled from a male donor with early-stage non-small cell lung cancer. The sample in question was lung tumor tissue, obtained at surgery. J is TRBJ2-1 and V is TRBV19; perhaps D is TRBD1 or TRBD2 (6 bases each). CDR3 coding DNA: TGTGCCAGTAGTATTTCGGGGGCCTCCTACAATGAGCAGTTCTTC. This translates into CASSISGASYNEQFF.